The 24 T cell receptor beta chains given below trace back to one sample, sequenced in a study of blood T cell repertoires in COVID-19. Method: immunoSEQ multiplex PCR; TCRdb's copy keeps in-frame clones and lacks some. The table has under 65,000 clones, 75% to 90% seen once. Sequencing was done on a sample of peripheral blood. The receptor source for this set is a man aged 55 to 70 with acute or convalescent COVID-19.

The rearrangement uses TRBV11-3 and TRBJ1-1; D gene uncertain. V dropped 1 base and J dropped 4 bases, with 13 bases sitting between them. This CDR3 contains 15 residues. Germline loops: CDR1 SGHNT, CDR2 YENEEA. For the CDR3, the DNA is TGTGCCAGCAGCTTAGGCCCCCCGACAAGCACTGAAGCTTTCTTT. Translation: CASSLGPPTSTEAFF. The entire variable domain, with the rest obtained from reference TRBV11-3 and TRBJ1-1, is as follows: EAGVVQSPRYKIIEKKQPVAFWCNPISGHNTLYWYLQNLGQGPELLIRYENEEAVDDSQLPKDRFSAERLKGVDSTLKIQPAELGDSAVYLCASSLGPPTSTEAFFGQGTRLTVV.

J is TRBJ2-3 and V is TRBV2, with D tentatively TRBD1 (6 bases). CDR1 is SNHLY and CDR2 is FYNNEI in the germline V gene. V lost 3 bases and J lost 0, with 10 bases in between. The CDR3 is made up of 15 amino acids. The CDR3: CASSDVQGSTDTQYF. The CDR3 nucleotides read TGTGCCAGCAGTGACGTACAGGGTAGCACAGATACGCAGTATTTT. Full variable domain (missing parts from reference TRBV2 and TRBJ2-3): EPEVTQTPSHQVTQMGQEVILRCVPISNHLYFYWYRQILGQKVEFLVSFYNNEISEKSEIFDDQFSVERPDGSNFTLKIRSTKLEDSAMYFCASSDVQGSTDTQYFGPGTRLTVL.

The chain joins TRBV5-1 to TRBJ2-7; possibly TRBD1 for D (6 bases). The V gene lost 4 bases and the J gene lost 3 bases, with 14 bases spanning the gap. The CDR3 contains 14 residues. The germline V gene encodes CDR1 SGHRS and CDR2 YFSETQ. CDR3 loop: CASSTGTRDYEQYF. The CDR3 DNA reads TGCGCCAGCAGCACCGGGACAAGAGACTACGAGCAGTACTTC.

The chain couples TRBV2 to TRBJ2-1; no definite D call. The CDR3 length is 14 residues. The V end was cut by 7 bases, the J end by 6 bases, with 16 bases between. In germline, CDR1 is SNHLY, CDR2 FYNNEI. CDR3 DNA sequence: TGTGCCAGCAAGCGTAGCCTCCTTACCAATGAGCAGTTCTTC. Translating it yields CASKRSLLTNEQFF.

The gene calls are TRBV27 and TRBJ2-1; 8 nucleotides line up with TRBD1. The CDR3 consists of 15 residues. Per germline, CDR1 MNHEY and CDR2 SMNVEV (reference sequence). J was trimmed by 7 bases and V by 3 bases; bases with no gene match: 8. CDR3 bases: TGTGCCAGCAGTTTGAGAGGTACAGGGGGGAATGAGCAGTTCTTC. It codes for CASSLRGTGGNEQFF.

The chain links TRBV4-1 to TRBJ2-6; no firm D call. Looked up from germline, CDR1 is MGHRA and CDR2 is YSYEKL. This CDR3 region has 15 residues. V was clipped by 1 base and J by 4 bases, with 8 bases between them. The CDR3 loop reads CASSQVNRGANVLTF. In DNA form, the CDR3 reads TGCGCCAGCAGCCAAGTAAACCGGGGGGCCAACGTCCTGACTTTC.

The V and J genes are TRBV3-1 (or the pseudogene TRBV3-2) and TRBJ2-6; D gene ambiguous. Germline CDR1 LGHDT, CDR2 YNNKEL (reference sequence). The CDR3 covers 14 residues. V lost 3 bases to trimming and J lost 0 bases, with 3 bases between them. For the CDR3, the DNA is TGTGCCAGCAGCCATAGCTCTGGGGCCAACGTCCTGACTTTC. This translates into CASSHSSGANVLTF.

This sequence joins TRBV9 and TRBJ2-2, with 7 bases matching TRBD1. CDR1 and CDR2 from the germline V gene are SGDLS and YYNGEE. The CDR3 is made up of 13 amino acids. The junction had 4 bases not matched to a gene; V was cut back by 4 bases and J by 7 bases. In DNA, the CDR3 is TGTGCCAGCAGCTTAGCAGGGGGCGGGGAGCTGTTTTTT. Translating gives CASSLAGGGELFF. The entire variable domain, with the rest obtained from reference TRBV9 and TRBJ2-2, is as follows: DSGVTQTPKHLITATGQRVTLRCSPRSGDLSVYWYQQSLDQGLQFLIQYYNGEERAKGNILERFSAQQFPDLHSELNLSSLELGDSALYFCASSLAGGGELFFGEGSRLTVL.

This clone occurred once. The chain links TRBV29-1 to TRBJ2-5; 10 bases fit TRBD2. Germline assignment: CDR1 SQVTM and CDR2 ANQGSEA. The CDR3 has 14 amino acids. V trimming: 8 bases; J trimming: 9 bases; junction bases outside the gene matches: 15. This CDR3 is CSLRGSSGGMAQYF. For the CDR3, the DNA is TGCAGCCTCCGCGGTTCTAGCGGGGGAATGGCCCAGTACTTC.

The gene calls are TRBV25-1 and TRBJ2-3; 8 bases match TRBD2. Germline V gene sequence: CDR1 MGHDK, CDR2 SYGVNS. The CDR3 contains 15 residues. Trimming cost V 4 bases and J 2 bases; bases outside gene matches: 5. The CDR3 loop is CASSGVREATDTQYF. The CDR3 nucleotides are TGTGCCAGCAGTGGGGTGCGGGAGGCCACAGATACGCAGTATTTT.

The CDR3, as DNA: TGCGCCAGCAGCCAAGAGGTACTAGCGGGTTTGAAGACCCAGTACTTC. Its protein is CASSQEVLAGLKTQYF. The gene calls are TRBV4-1 and TRBJ2-5, with 9 nucleotides matching TRBD2. Trimming at V came to 0 bases and at J to 6 bases, leaving 8 bases not matched to a gene. This CDR3 has 16 residues. Germline V gene lookup returns CDR1 MGHRA and CDR2 YSYEKL.

The V and J genes are TRBV5-4 and TRBJ1-2; possible D gene TRBD1, 6 bases. CDR1 and CDR2 (germline): SGHNT, YYREEE (reference sequence). The length of the CDR3 is 13 residues. V shed 4 bases and J shed 8 bases, with 15 bases lying between them. The CDR3, as DNA: TGTGCCAGCAGCCAGCAGGGGATGTGGGGCTACACCTTC. It encodes CASSQQGMWGYTF.

V gene TRBV19 combines with J gene TRBJ2-7; TRBD2 aligns across 8 bases. This CDR3 is built from 14 residues. Germline values: CDR1 LNHDA, CDR2 SQIVND (reference sequence). V shed 3 bases, J shed 3 bases, and the junction held 4 bases outside the gene matches. Here the CDR3 DNA reads TGTGCCAGTAGTATCTCGGCGGGAGGCTACGAGCAGTACTTC. It translates to CASSISAGGYEQYF.

This clone appeared a single time. This chain uses TRBV13 with TRBJ2-7; D is perhaps TRBD2 (5 bases). The CDR3 covers 14 residues. V was shortened by 3 bases and J by 1 base, with 10 bases between the two germline ends. Per germline, CDR1 PRHDT and CDR2 FYEKMQ (reference sequence). The CDR3 loop reads CASSFGNPSYEQYF. CDR3 nucleotides: TGTGCCAGCAGCTTCGGGAATCCATCCTACGAGCAGTACTTC.

The sample holds one count of this clone. The chain couples TRBV5-1 to TRBJ2-5; weak D call: TRBD1 (5 bases). Per germline, CDR1 SGHRS and CDR2 YFSETQ. V was pared by 2 bases and J by 5 bases, with 10 bases between. The CDR3 has 13 amino acids. The CDR3 loop is CASSFRGGETQYF. Here the CDR3 DNA reads TGCGCCAGCAGCTTTAGGGGTGGTGAGACCCAGTACTTC.

This chain links TRBV2 with TRBJ2-7, with 9 bases that match TRBD2. This CDR3 has 16 amino acids. The V gene's germline CDR1 is SNHLY and CDR2 FYNNEI. The V gene end was trimmed by 7 bases and the J gene end by 2 bases; junction bases not matched to a gene: 12. The CDR3 sequence: CASTRNILAGPYEQYF. The CDR3 DNA reads TGTGCCAGCACTCGGAACATCCTAGCGGGGCCCTACGAGCAGTACTTC.

This sequence joins TRBV4-1 and TRBJ2-7; D gene unclear. With 1 base removed from V and 0 bases from J, the gap between germline ends came to 10 bases. Germline-derived CDR1 and CDR2 are MGHRA and YSYEKL. CDR3 length: 15 residues. The CDR3, as DNA: TGCGCCAGCAGCCAAGCACCCACAGACTCCTACGAGCAGTACTTC. Encoded protein: CASSQAPTDSYEQYF.

This rearrangement joins TRBV29-1 to TRBJ1-5; 7 positions match TRBD1. The germline CDR1 and CDR2 sequences are SQVTM and ANQGSEA. CDR3 length: 14 residues. Losses at the gene ends were 7 bases for V and 6 bases for J; bases not matched to a gene: 12. DNA for the CDR3: TGCAGCGCCGGCAACCGGGACAGTGGTCAGCCCCAGCATTTT. Protein product: CSAGNRDSGQPQHF.

V is TRBV14 and J is TRBJ1-1, with D uncertain. Germline V lookup: CDR1 SGHDN, CDR2 FVKESK. V was trimmed by 1 base and J by 1 base, leaving 10 bases between them. The CDR3 contains 15 residues. The CDR3 region is CASSQARHTNTEAFF. CDR3 bases: TGTGCCAGCAGCCAAGCTAGGCATACGAACACTGAAGCTTTCTTT.

Worth noting for this clone: The germline gene is not matched at one end of the junction; a read error may be the cause. V usage is TRBV27 and J usage is TRBJ2-5; 10 bases fit TRBD2. Germline CDR1 and CDR2: MNHEY and SMNVEV (reference sequence). The CDR3 loop spans 15 amino acids. CDR3 in amino acids: CASNLLAGGLETQYF. The CDR3, as DNA: TGTGCCAGCAATTTATTAGCGGGAGGTTTAGAGACCCAGTACTTC.

V and J are TRBV4-2 and TRBJ2-3; 11 bases agree with TRBD2. J gave up 5 bases and V 0 bases, and 13 bases lay outside the gene matches. The CDR3 is 19 amino acids. Germline CDR1 reads LGHNA; CDR2 reads YNFKEQ. The DNA of the CDR3 is TGTGCCAGCAGCCAAGAGCGTAGGGACGCTAGCGGGGGGAGAGATACGCAGTATTTT. As protein: CASSQERRDASGGRDTQYF.

Note on this clone: Other DNA sequences from this sample encode an identical CDR3 as well. The chain recombines TRBV28 with TRBJ1-4, with D tentatively TRBD1 (6 bases). Trimming shortened V by 5 bases and J by 2 bases, and 9 bases separated the two germline ends. The CDR3 has 14 amino acids. Germline V gives CDR1 MDHEN, CDR2 SYDVKM. CDR3 nucleotide sequence: TGTGCCAGCAGTCCAGGGGCTACTAATGAAAAACTGTTTTTT. Its protein product is CASSPGATNEKLFF.

The chain has TRBV7-2 and TRBJ1-5; 9 bases are a match to TRBD1. This CDR3 spans 14 amino acids. J was trimmed by 4 bases and V by 5 bases; bases with no gene match: 3. Per the germline V gene, CDR1 is SGHTA and CDR2 is FQGNSA. In nucleotides, the CDR3 is TGTGCCAGCAGCCCAGACAGGGGGAATCAGCCCCAGCATTTT. This gives the protein CASSPDRGNQPQHF.

In its sample, this clone was seen a few times. The rearrangement joins TRBV5-1 to TRBJ2-3; 9 positions agree with TRBD2. The CDR3 is 16 amino acids. Trimming took 4 bases from V and 2 from J; bases not matched to a gene: 8. Germline assignment: CDR1 SGHRS and CDR2 YFSETQ. For the CDR3, the DNA is TGCGCCAGCAGCCCTGGGACTAGCCAAATCACAGATACGCAGTATTTT. Translating it yields CASSPGTSQITDTQYF.